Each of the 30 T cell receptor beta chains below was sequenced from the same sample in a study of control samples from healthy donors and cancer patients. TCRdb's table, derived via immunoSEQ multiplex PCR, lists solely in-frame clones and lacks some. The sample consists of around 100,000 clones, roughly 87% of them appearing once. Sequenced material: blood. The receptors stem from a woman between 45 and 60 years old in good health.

Written as DNA, the CDR3 is TGTGCCATCAGCGACGGAGCAACTAATGAAAAACTGTTTTTT. Translation: CAISDGATNEKLFF. This sequence joins TRBV10-3 and TRBJ1-4; D unresolved. Deletions cut 6 bases from V and 0 bases from J, with 8 bases between. The length of the CDR3 is 14 residues. Germline CDR1 is ENHRY and CDR2 is SYGVKD.

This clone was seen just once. The CDR3 DNA follows: TGCGCCAGCAGACCGGGACAGAACACTGAAGCTTTCTTT. The encoded protein is CASRPGQNTEAFF. The chain uses TRBV10-1 and TRBJ1-1; perhaps TRBD1 as D (6 bases). Trimming removed 6 bases from V and 1 base from J, with 9 bases in between. The CDR3 loop spans 13 amino acids. Per germline, CDR1 WNHNN and CDR2 SYGVQD (reference sequence).

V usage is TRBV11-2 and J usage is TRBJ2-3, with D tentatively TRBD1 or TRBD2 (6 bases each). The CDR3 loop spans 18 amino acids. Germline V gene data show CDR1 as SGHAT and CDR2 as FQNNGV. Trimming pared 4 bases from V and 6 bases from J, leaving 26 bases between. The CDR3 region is CASSSRGYQLRRGDTQYF. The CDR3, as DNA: TGTGCCAGCAGCTCCAGGGGTTACCAACTGCGGAGGGGGGATACGCAGTATTTT.

The chain's CDR3 is CATSDREGNTIYF. Here the CDR3 DNA reads TGTGCCACCTCGGACAGGGAAGGAAACACCATATATTTT. This chain links TRBV19 with TRBJ1-3; TRBD1 matches 8 bases. Germline V gene lookup returns CDR1 LNHDA and CDR2 SQIVND (reference sequence). The CDR3 loop spans 13 amino acids. With V trimmed by 10 bases and J by 4 bases, 6 bases remained unmatched. Combining the CDR3 with reference TRBV19 and TRBJ1-3 gives the whole variable domain DGGITQSPKYLFRKEGQNVTLSCEQNLNHDAMYWYRQDPGQGLRLIYYSQIVNDFQKGDIAEGYSVSREKKESFPLTVTSAQKNPTAFYLCATSDREGNTIYFGEGSWLTVV.

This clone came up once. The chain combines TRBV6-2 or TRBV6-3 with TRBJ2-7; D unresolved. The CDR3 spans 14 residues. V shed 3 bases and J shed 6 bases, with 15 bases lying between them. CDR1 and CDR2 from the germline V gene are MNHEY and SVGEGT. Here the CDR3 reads CASSYLGYPPEQYV. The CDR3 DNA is TGTGCCAGCAGTTATTTAGGCTACCCGCCCGAGCAGTACGTC.

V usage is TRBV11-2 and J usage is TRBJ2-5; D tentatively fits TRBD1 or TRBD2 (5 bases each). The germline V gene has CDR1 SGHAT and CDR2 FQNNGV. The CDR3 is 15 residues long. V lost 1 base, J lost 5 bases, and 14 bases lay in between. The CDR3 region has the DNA TGTGCCAGCAGCTTAGGGGCAGGGCGGGCGGAGACCCAGTACTTC. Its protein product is CASSLGAGRAETQYF. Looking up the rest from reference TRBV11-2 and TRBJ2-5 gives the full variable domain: EAGVAQSPRYKIIEKRQSVAFWCNPISGHATLYWYQQILGQGPKLLIQFQNNGVVDDSQLPKDRFSAERLKGVDSTLKIQPAKLEDSAVYLCASSLGAGRAETQYFGPGTRLLVL.

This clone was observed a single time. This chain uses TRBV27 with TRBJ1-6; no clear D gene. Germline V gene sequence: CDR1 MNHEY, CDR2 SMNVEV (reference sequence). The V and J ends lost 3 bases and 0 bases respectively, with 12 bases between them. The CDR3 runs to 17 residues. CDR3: CASSFTQASSYNSPLHF. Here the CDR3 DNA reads TGTGCCAGCAGTTTTACCCAGGCTAGCTCCTATAATTCACCCCTCCACTTT.

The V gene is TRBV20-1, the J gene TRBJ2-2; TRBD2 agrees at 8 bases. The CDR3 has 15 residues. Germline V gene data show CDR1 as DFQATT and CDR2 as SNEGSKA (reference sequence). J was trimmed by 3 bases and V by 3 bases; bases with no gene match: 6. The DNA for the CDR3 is TGCAGTGCTAGTGGTAGCGGGAAGGACACCGGGGAGCTGTTTTTT. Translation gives CSASGSGKDTGELFF.

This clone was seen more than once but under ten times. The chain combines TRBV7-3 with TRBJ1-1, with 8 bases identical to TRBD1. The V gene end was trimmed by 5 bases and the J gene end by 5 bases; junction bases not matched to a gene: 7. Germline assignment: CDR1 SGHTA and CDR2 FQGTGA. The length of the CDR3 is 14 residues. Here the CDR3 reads CASSATGGRTEAFF. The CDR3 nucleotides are TGTGCCAGCAGCGCCACAGGGGGTCGGACTGAAGCTTTCTTT.

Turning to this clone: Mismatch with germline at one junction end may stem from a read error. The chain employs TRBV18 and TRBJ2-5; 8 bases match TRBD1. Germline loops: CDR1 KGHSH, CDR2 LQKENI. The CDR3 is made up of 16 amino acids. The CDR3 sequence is CASSPPGTGLQETQYF. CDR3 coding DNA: TGTGCCAGCTCCCCACCCGGGACAGGACTCCAAGAGACCCAGTACTTC.

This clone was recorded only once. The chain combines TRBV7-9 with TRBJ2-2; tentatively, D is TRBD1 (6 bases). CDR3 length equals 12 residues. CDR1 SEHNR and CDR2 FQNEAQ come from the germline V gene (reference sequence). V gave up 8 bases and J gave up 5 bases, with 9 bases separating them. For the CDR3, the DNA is TGTGCCAGCCAAACAGGGACCGGGGAGCTGTTTTTT. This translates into CASQTGTGELFF.

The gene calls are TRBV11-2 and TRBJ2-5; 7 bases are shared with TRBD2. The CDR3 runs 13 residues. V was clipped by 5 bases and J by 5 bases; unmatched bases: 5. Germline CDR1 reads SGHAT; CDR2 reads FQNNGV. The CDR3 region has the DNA TGTGCCAGCAGCACTGGACTAGTGGAGACCCAGTACTTC. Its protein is CASSTGLVETQYF.

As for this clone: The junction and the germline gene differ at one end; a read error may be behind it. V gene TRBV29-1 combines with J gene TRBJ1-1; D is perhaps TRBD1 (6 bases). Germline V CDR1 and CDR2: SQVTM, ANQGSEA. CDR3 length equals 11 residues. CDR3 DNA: TGCAGCCTTGAAGAGGGGGCTGAAGCTTTCTTT. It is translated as CSLEEGAEAFF.

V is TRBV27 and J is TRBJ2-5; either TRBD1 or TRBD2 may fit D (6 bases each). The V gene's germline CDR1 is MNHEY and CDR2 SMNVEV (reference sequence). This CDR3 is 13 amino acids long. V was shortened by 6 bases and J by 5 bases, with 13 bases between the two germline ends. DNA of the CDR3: TGTGCCAGCAGCGCCGGGGGCGGGGAGACCCAGTACTTC. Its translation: CASSAGGGETQYF.

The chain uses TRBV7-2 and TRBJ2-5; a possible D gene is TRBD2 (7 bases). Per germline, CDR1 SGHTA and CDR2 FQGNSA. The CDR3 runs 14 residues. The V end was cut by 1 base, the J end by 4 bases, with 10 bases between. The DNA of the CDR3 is TGTGCCAGCAGCTTAGGGGCGGGGGCAGAGACCCAGTACTTC. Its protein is CASSLGAGAETQYF.

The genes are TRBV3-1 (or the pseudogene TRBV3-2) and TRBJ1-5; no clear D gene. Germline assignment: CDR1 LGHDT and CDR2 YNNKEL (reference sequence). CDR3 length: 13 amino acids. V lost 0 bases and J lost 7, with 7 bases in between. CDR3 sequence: CASSQEVGQPQHF. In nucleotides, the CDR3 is TGTGCCAGCAGCCAAGAGGTGGGGCAGCCCCAGCATTTT.

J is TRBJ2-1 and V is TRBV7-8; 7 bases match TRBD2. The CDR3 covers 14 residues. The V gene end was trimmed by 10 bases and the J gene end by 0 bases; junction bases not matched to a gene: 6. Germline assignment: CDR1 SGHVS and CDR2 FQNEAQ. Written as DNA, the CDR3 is TGTGCCACCTCTCGGGAGGACTCCTACAATGAGCAGTTCTTC. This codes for CATSREDSYNEQFF.

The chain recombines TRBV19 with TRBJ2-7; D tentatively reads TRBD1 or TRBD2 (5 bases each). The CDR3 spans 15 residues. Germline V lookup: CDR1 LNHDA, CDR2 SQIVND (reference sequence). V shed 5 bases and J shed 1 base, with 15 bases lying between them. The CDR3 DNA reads TGTGCCAGTAGTTTCAGACAGCGGCCATCCTACGAGCAGTACTTC. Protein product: CASSFRQRPSYEQYF. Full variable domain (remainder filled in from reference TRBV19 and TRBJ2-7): DGGITQSPKYLFRKEGQNVTLSCEQNLNHDAMYWYRQDPGQGLRLIYYSQIVNDFQKGDIAEGYSVSREKKESFPLTVTSAQKNPTAFYLCASSFRQRPSYEQYFGPGTRLTVT.

The CDR3 DNA sequence: TGTGCCAGCAGCTTTCGGGGGGCTAGCACAGATACGCAGTATTTT. Its translation: CASSFRGASTDTQYF. The chain uses TRBV11-2 and TRBJ2-3, with a tentative D call TRBD2 (7 bases). The V end lost 3 bases, the J end lost 0 bases, and 10 bases lay between the germline ends. Germline values: CDR1 SGHAT, CDR2 FQNNGV. This CDR3 is 15 amino acids long.

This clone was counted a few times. The CDR3 sequence is CAWSLGGDGTSNQPQHF. CDR3 coding DNA: TGTGCCTGGAGTTTAGGCGGCGACGGTACTAGCAATCAGCCCCAGCATTTT. The rearrangement joins TRBV30 to TRBJ1-5; no reliable D call. Trimming took 2 bases from V and 0 from J, leaving 17 bases between them. The CDR3 consists of 17 residues. The germline CDR1 and CDR2 sequences are GTSNPN and SVGIG (reference sequence).

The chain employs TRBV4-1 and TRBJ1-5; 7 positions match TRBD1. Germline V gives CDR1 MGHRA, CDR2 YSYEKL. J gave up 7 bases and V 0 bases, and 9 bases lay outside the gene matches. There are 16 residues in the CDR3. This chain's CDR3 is CASSQENRGMWQPQHF. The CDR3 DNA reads TGCGCCAGCAGCCAAGAAAACAGGGGCATGTGGCAGCCCCAGCATTTT.

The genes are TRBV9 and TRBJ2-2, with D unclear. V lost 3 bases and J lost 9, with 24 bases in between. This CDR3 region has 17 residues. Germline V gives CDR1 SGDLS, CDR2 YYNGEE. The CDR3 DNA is TGTGCCAGCAGCGGAGGCCCATATCTAGGTCCCCTAAGGGAGCTGTTTTTT. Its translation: CASSGGPYLGPLRELFF.

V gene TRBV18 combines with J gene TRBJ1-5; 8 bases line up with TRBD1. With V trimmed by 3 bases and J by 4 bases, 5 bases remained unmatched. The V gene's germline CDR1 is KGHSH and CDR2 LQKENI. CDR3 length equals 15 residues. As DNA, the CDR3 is TGTGCCAGCTCACCGACAGGGGATGGAAATCAGCCCCAGCATTTT. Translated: CASSPTGDGNQPQHF.

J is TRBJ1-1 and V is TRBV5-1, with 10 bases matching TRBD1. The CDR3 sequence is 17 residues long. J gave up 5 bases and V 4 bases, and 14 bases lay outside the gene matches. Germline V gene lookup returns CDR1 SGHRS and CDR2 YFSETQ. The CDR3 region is CASSGGQGLAGETEAFF. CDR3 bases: TGCGCCAGCAGCGGGGGACAGGGGTTGGCGGGCGAAACTGAAGCTTTCTTT.

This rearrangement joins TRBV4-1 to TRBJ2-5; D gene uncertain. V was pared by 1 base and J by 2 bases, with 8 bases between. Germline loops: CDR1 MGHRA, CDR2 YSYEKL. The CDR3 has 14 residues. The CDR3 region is CASSQVWGQETQYF. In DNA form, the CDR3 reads TGCGCCAGCAGCCAAGTTTGGGGTCAAGAGACCCAGTACTTC.

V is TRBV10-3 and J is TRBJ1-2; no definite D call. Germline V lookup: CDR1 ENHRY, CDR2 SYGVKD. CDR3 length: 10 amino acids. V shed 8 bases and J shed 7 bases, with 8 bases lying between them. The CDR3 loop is CAIGEAGYTF. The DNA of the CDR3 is TGTGCCATCGGGGAGGCTGGCTACACCTTC.

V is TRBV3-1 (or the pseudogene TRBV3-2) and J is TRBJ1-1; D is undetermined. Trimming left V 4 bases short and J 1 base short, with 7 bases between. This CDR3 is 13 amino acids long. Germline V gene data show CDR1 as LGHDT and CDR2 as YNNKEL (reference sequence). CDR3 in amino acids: CASSRRPNTEAFF. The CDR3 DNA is TGTGCCAGCAGCCGAAGACCGAACACTGAAGCTTTCTTT.

The CDR3 loop is CAWSGGTGYEKLFF. The CDR3 DNA reads as TGTGCCTGGAGTGGCGGGACAGGGTATGAAAAACTGTTTTTT. This chain connects TRBV30 to TRBJ1-4, with TRBD1 matching over 9 bases. The V segment lost 1 base and the J segment 6 bases; nucleotides outside the gene matches: 3. The germline V gene has CDR1 GTSNPN and CDR2 SVGIG (reference sequence). The CDR3 runs to 14 residues.

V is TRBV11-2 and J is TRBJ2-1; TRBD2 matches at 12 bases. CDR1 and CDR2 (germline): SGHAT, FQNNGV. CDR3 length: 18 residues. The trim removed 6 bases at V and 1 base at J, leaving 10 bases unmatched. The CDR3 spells CASSPKLAGGLSYNEQFF. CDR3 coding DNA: TGTGCCAGCAGTCCCAAACTAGCGGGAGGACTATCCTACAATGAGCAGTTCTTC.

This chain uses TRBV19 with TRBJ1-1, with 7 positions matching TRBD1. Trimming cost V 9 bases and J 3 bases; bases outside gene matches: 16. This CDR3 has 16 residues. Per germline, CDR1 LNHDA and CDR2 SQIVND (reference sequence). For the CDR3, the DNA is TGTGCCAGCTCCTTTCTCTTACAGGGGTGGGACACTGAAGCTTTCTTT. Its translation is CASSFLLQGWDTEAFF. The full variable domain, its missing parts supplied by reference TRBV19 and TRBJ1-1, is DGGITQSPKYLFRKEGQNVTLSCEQNLNHDAMYWYRQDPGQGLRLIYYSQIVNDFQKGDIAEGYSVSREKKESFPLTVTSAQKNPTAFYLCASSFLLQGWDTEAFFGQGTRLTVV.